Presented here are 2 T cell receptor beta chains from one specimen sequenced in a study of cytomegalovirus exposure and HLA in healthy donors (dated by TCRdb to the late 2010s). The library came from the immunoSEQ multiplex PCR assay. For the multiplex PCR, a mixture combining 60 forward primers for TCR Vbeta segments and 13 reverse primers for TCR Jbeta segments was used. TCRdb provides this immuneACCESS table in a form limited to in-frame rearrangements. Some clones are lacking; in checked studies, under half of them reflect an unresolved V gene, and why the rest are absent is not known. Present in this sample are roughly 290,000 clones, 80% of which were seen just once. Jointly, the top ten make up more than 0.3% of the sample. The specimen sequenced was PBMCs. The receptors here all came from a girl aged 2-10 years in good health and CMV-seronegative.

The gene calls are TRBV7-3 and TRBJ2-1, with 7 bases identical to TRBD2. CDR1 SGHTA and CDR2 FQGTGA come from the germline V gene. J was trimmed by 7 bases and V by 3 bases; bases with no gene match: 3. The CDR3 consists of 13 residues. CDR3 nucleotides: TGTGCCAGCAGCTTTGCGGGAGAGAATGAGCAGTTCTTC. Translating gives CASSFAGENEQFF.

This clone turned up a few times. V gene TRBV29-1 combines with J gene TRBJ1-1; the D is unclear. The germline CDR1 and CDR2 sequences are SQVTM and ANQGSEA. The CDR3 is 14 amino acids. Trimming removed 7 bases from V and 0 bases from J, with 15 bases in between. In DNA form, the CDR3 reads TGCAGCGCGCTAGAGGGTGTCATGAACACTGAAGCTTTCTTT. This translates into CSALEGVMNTEAFF.